What follows is one T cell receptor beta chain and its context. The antigen is not known. Amplification used 60 Vbeta primers and 13 Jbeta primers. TCRdb keeps only in-frame clones here, not all; method: immunoSEQ multiplex PCR. This sample yields fewer than 50,000 clones, of which under 70% are seen a single time; around 13% belongs to the top ten. The data were taken from a study of cytomegalovirus exposure and HLA in healthy donors. Study-wide findings and caveats: Usually a TCR sequence was rare, but some public TCRs were found in many donors.

The ends lost 4 bases at V and 7 bases at J; junction bases unmatched: 8. The CDR3 has 15 residues. Germline values: CDR1 SGHRS, CDR2 YFSETQ. The genes are TRBV5-1 and TRBJ2-1; 10 positions match TRBD1. The sequenced sample was PBMCs. The TCR was taken from a man aged 55 to 70 in good health and CMV-seropositive. CDR3: CASSRTGGPQNEQFF. In nucleotides, the CDR3 is TGCGCCAGCAGCCGGACAGGGGGACCCCAGAATGAGCAGTTCTTC. Variable domain in full (rest from reference TRBV5-1 and TRBJ2-1): KAGVTQTPRYLIKTRGQQVTLSCSPISGHRSVSWYQQTPGQGLQFLFEYFSETQRNKGNFPGRFSGRQFSNSRSEMNVSTLELGDSALYLCASSRTGGPQNEQFFGPGTRLTVL.